One and the same sample provided the 5 T cell receptor beta chains below, sequenced in a study of blood T cell repertoires in COVID-19. TCRdb's copy holds only in-frame clones and misses some; the assay was immunoSEQ multiplex PCR. The sample includes 200,000 to 250,000 clones, 75% to 90% of them seen just once. The specimen was peripheral blood. The receptors originated from an elderly woman with COVID-19, enrolled during active disease.

The chain combines TRBV9 with TRBJ1-1; D is ambiguous. CDR3 length equals 15 residues. Germline values: CDR1 SGDLS, CDR2 YYNGEE. V lost 2 bases and J lost 1, with 12 bases in between. CDR3 nucleotide sequence: TGTGCCAGCAGCGTCTACTCTCATACGAACACTGAAGCTTTCTTT. It translates to CASSVYSHTNTEAFF.

There are a few counts of this clone. The chain employs TRBV7-9 and TRBJ1-3, with D possibly being TRBD1 (5 bases). The CDR3 runs 15 residues. V was pared by 3 bases and J by 0 bases, with 9 bases between. Germline V gene sequence: CDR1 SEHNR, CDR2 FQNEAQ (reference sequence). CDR3 region: CASSFSTVSGNTIYF. The CDR3 nucleotides are TGTGCCAGCAGCTTCTCGACAGTCTCTGGAAACACCATATATTTT.

The chain employs TRBV6-2 or TRBV6-3 and TRBJ1-5; no definite D call. V was trimmed by 1 base and J by 2 bases, leaving 9 bases between them. CDR3 length: 15 residues. Germline V gives CDR1 MNHEY, CDR2 SVGEGT. The CDR3 region has the DNA TGTGCCAGCAGTTACTGGGAGGTCCGCAATCAGCCCCAGCATTTT. Amino acids: CASSYWEVRNQPQHF.

The gene calls are TRBV30 and TRBJ2-6; D call uncertain. This CDR3 comprises 14 residues. The V end was cut by 3 bases, the J end by 2 bases, with 8 bases between. The germline V gene encodes CDR1 GTSNPN and CDR2 SVGIG (reference sequence). Here the CDR3 DNA reads TGTGCCTGGAGGCAACTTACTGGGGCCAACGTCCTGACTTTC. Amino acid sequence: CAWRQLTGANVLTF.

J is TRBJ1-2 and V is TRBV28; 7 bases are a match to TRBD1. The CDR3 contains 13 residues. The germline CDR1 and CDR2 sequences are MDHEN and SYDVKM. The ends lost 4 bases at V and 11 bases at J; junction bases unmatched: 10. CDR3 residues: CASSSDVDRSYTF. CDR3 in DNA: TGTGCCAGCAGTTCGGATGTGGACAGGTCGTACACCTTC.